A selection of T cell receptor beta chains follows, all from one sample in a study of blood T cell repertoires in COVID-19. Profiling relied on immunoSEQ multiplex PCR, and the TCRdb table lists in-frame clones only, not all of them. There are about 320,000 clones in the sample; approximately 85% occur only once, and roughly 7.8% lies in the top ten. Sequencing was done on a sample of peripheral blood. All receptors come from a human donor in a cohort sampled during active COVID-19. CDR3s include the opening cysteine and the closing phenylalanine or tryptophan. The D gene is left open where the match is weak. Rows give clone size only sometimes, using once, few, many, or a class for an expanded clone.

TRBV24-1,TRBD1,TRBJ2-2,NA,CATSDWDRDTGELFF,TGTGCCACCAGTGATTGGGACAGGGACACCGGGGAGCTGTTTTTT
TRBV2,NA,TRBJ1-5,NA,CASRRGDQPQHF,TGTGCCAGCCGCAGGGGCGATCAGCCCCAGCATTTT
TRBV27,NA,TRBJ2-7,once,CASNSGRTYEQYF,TGTGCCAGCAACTCAGGGAGGACCTACGAGCAGTACTTC
TRBV2,TRBD1,TRBJ2-5,NA,CASRVGQQQETQYF,TGTGCCAGCAGGGTGGGACAGCAACAAGAGACCCAGTACTTC
TRBV24-1,NA,TRBJ2-2,NA,CATSDLDGGNTGELFF,TGTGCCACCAGTGATTTGGATGGAGGGAACACCGGGGAGCTGTTTTTT
TRBV5-1,NA,TRBJ2-3,NA,CASSLEPRDTQYF,TGCGCCAGCAGCTTGGAACCGAGGGATACGCAGTATTTT
TRBV4-2,TRBD2,TRBJ2-1,NA,CASSQDSGGAYNEQFF,TGTGCCAGCAGCCAAGATAGCGGGGGGGCCTACAATGAGCAGTTCTTC
TRBV5-1,NA,TRBJ2-5,NA,CASSLQGMVETQYF,TGCGCCAGCAGCTTGCAGGGAATGGTGGAGACCCAGTACTTC
TRBV9,TRBD1,TRBJ1-1,NA,CASSADRPPMNTEAFF,TGTGCCAGCAGCGCGGACAGGCCCCCCATGAACACTGAAGCTTTCTTT
TRBV7-9,TRBD1,TRBJ1-1,NA,CASSLRQGLGTEAFF,TGTGCCAGCAGCTTGAGACAGGGTTTGGGCACTGAAGCTTTCTTT
TRBV30,NA,TRBJ1-6,once,CGVQGGRSPLHF,TGTGGGGTTCAGGGAGGAAGGTCACCCCTCCACTTT
TRBV24-1,NA,TRBJ2-7,NA,CATSDNQVGASYEQYF,TGTGCCACCAGTGATAACCAGGTGGGCGCGTCCTACGAGCAGTACTTC
TRBV5-6,TRBD1,TRBJ2-7,NA,CASRGTGTGGYEQYF,TGTGCCAGCAGGGGTACCGGGACAGGGGGCTACGAGCAGTACTTC
TRBV24-1,TRBD2,TRBJ2-1,NA,CATSVGSGASNEQFF,TGTGCCACCAGTGTCGGTAGCGGGGCCAGCAATGAGCAGTTCTTC
TRBV5-8,TRBD2,TRBJ2-5,NA,CASSYTRGGFQGTQYF,TGTGCCAGCAGCTACACTCGGGGGGGATTTCAAGGGACCCAGTACTTC
TRBV6-6,NA,TRBJ2-2,NA,CASSYLVRNTGELFF,TGTGCCAGCAGTTACCTGGTCAGGAACACCGGGGAGCTGTTTTTT
TRBV27,TRBD1,TRBJ1-2,NA,CASSPGQDYGYTF,TGTGCCAGCAGTCCGGGACAGGACTATGGCTACACCTTC
TRBV6-5,TRBD2,TRBJ2-3,NA,CASSLLAGFADTQYF,TGTGCCAGCAGTTTACTAGCGGGGTTCGCAGATACGCAGTATTTT
TRBV29-1,NA,TRBJ1-2,once,CSVEENSGYTF,TGCAGCGTTGAAGAAAATAGTGGCTACACCTTC
TRBV5-6,NA,TRBJ1-1,NA,CASSPEFGNTEAFF,TGTGCCAGCAGCCCGGAGTTTGGGAACACTGAAGCTTTCTTT
TRBV30,TRBD1,TRBJ2-4,NA,CAGTGGSKNIQYF,TGTGCCGGAACAGGGGGTTCCAAAAACATTCAGTACTTC
TRBV29-1,NA,TRBJ2-2,NA,CSVEDRANTGELFF,TGCAGCGTTGAAGACAGGGCGAACACCGGGGAGCTGTTTTTT